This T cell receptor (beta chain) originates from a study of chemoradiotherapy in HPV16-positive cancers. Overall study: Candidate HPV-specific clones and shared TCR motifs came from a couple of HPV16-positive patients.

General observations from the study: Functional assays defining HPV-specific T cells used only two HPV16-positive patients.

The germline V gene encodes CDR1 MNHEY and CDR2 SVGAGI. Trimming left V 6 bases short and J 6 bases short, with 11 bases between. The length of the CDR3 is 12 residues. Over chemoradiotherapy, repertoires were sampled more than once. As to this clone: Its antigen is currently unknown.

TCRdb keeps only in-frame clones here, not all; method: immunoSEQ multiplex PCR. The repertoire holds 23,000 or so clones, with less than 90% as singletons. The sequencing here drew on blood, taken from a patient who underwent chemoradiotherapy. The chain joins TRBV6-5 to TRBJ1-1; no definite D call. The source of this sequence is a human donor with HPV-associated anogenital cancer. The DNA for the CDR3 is TGTGCCAGCAGCCAGGCGGGCGCTGAAGCTTTCTTT. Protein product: CASSQAGAEAFF.